This T cell receptor (beta chain) was obtained from a study of T cell responses to AZD1222 COVID-19 vaccine. For the study at large: Doses given second, at about 4 or about 12 weeks, were pooled.

The CDR3 covers 14 residues. Trimming cost V 2 bases and J 6 bases, with 9 bases left between them. Germline V gene lookup returns CDR1 KGHDR and CDR2 SFDVKD. Produced via immunoSEQ multiplex PCR; TCRdb's table is partial and in-frame only. The sample carries roughly 140,000 clones, 94% recorded once. Study observations and caveats: Possibly, clonal diversity was underestimated; donors were largely white British and included more females. Only a handful of AZD1222 recipients, roughly six in all, had baseline seropositivity. In all cases, repertoires were sampled only after the peak T cell response.

About this clone itself: Its antigen is not known.

The input for sequencing was peripheral blood, taken on day 0 of AZD1222 vaccination. J is TRBJ2-2 and V is TRBV24-1; D unresolved. This TCR came from an adult in good health. The CDR3 region is CATSDSTWPGELFF. In nucleotides, the CDR3 is TGTGCCACCAGTGATTCCACATGGCCCGGGGAGCTGTTTTTT.